This record looks at one T cell receptor (beta chain) sequence and its context. Its antigen is as yet unknown. Data came from immunoSEQ multiplex PCR; TCRdb stores just in-frame clones and leaves some out. The sample contains about 97,000 clones, roughly 84% of which appear only once. V gave up 4 bases and J gave up 0 bases, with 10 bases separating them. Germline V CDR1 and CDR2: SQVTM, ANQGSEA. The CDR3 has 14 amino acids. The sample is drawn from a study of T cell responses to AZD1222 COVID-19 vaccine. General study findings and limits: Females outnumbered males among donors, who were mostly white British; clonal diversity was possibly underestimated.

The clonotype originates from an adult in good health. The sample here was peripheral blood, taken on day 0 of AZD1222 vaccination. The chain links TRBV29-1 to TRBJ2-1; D gene uncertain. In nucleotides, the CDR3 is TGCAGCGTTGGACTGAAGAGCTCCTACAATGAGCAGTTCTTC. Protein sequence: CSVGLKSSYNEQFF.